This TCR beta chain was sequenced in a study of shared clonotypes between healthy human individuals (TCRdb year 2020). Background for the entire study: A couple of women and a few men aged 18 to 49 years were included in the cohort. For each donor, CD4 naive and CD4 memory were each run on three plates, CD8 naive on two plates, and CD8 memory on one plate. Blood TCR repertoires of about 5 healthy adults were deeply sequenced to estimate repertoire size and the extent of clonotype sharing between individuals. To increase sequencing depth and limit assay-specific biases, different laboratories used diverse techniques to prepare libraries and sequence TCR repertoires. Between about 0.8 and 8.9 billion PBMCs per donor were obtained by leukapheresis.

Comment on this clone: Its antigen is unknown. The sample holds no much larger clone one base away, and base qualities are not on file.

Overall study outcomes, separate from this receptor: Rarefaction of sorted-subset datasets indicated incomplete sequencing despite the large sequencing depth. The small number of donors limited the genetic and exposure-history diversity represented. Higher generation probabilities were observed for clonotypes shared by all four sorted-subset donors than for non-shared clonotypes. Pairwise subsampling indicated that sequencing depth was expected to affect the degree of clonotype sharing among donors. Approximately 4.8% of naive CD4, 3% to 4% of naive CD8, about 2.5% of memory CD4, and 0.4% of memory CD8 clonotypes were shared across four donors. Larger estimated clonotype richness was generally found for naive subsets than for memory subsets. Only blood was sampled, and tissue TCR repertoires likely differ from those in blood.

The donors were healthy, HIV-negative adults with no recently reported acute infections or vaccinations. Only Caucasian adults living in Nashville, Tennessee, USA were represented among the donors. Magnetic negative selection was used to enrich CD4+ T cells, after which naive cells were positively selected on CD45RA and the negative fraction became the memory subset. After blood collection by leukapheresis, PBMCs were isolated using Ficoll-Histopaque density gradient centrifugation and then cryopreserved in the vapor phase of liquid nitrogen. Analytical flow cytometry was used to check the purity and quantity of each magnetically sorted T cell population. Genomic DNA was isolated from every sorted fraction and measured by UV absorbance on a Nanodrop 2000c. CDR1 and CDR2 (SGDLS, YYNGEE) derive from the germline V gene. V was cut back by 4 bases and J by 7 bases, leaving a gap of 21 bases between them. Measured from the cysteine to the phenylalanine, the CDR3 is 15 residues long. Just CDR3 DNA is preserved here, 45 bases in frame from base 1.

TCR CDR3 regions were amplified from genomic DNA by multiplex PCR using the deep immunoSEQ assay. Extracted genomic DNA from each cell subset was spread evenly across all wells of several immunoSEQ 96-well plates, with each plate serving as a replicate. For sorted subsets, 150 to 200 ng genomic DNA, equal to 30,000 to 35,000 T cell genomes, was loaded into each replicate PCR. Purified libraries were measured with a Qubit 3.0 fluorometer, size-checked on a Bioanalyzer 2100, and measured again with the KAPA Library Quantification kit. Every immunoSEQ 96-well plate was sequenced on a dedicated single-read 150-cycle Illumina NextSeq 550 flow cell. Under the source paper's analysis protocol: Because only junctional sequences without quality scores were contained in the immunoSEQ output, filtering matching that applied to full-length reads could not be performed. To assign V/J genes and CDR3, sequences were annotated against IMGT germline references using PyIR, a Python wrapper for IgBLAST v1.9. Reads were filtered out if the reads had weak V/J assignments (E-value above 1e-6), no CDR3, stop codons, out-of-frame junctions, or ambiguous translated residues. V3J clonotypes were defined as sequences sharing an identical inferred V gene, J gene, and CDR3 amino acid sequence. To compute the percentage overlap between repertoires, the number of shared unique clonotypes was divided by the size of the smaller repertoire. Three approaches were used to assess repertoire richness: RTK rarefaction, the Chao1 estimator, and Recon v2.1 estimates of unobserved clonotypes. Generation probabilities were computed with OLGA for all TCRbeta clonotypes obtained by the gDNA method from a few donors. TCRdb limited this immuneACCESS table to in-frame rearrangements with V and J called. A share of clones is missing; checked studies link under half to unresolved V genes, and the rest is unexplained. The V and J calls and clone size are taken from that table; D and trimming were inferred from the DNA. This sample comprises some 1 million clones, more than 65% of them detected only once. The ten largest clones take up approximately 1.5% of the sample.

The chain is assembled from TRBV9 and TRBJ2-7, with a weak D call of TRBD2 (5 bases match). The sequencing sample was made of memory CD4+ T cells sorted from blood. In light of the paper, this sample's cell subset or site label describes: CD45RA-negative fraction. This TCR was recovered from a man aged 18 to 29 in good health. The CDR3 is CASSTSGSPMGEQYF. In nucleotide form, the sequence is TGTGCCAGCAGCACCTCGGGATCTCCTATGGGAGAGCAGTACTTC.